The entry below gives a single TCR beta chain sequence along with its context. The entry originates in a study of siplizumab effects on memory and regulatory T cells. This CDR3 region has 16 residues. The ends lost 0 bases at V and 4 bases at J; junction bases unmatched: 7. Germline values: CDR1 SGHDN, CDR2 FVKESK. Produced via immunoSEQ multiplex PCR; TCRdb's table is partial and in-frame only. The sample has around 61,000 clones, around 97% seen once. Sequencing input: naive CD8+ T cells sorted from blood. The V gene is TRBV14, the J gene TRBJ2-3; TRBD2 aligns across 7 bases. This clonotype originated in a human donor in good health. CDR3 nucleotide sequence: TGTGCCAGCAGCCAAGATCTCGGACTAGTTGCAGATACGCAGTATTTT. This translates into CASSQDLGLVADTQYF. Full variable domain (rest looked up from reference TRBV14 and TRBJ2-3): EAGVTQFPSHSVIEKGQTVTLRCDPISGHDNLYWYRRVMGKEIKFLLHFVKESKQDESGMPNNRFLAERTGGTYSTLKVQPAELEDSGVYFCASSQDLGLVADTQYFGPGTRLTVL.